This passage covers 4 T cell receptor beta chains from one sample sequenced in a study of blood T cell repertoires in COVID-19. TCRdb's table, derived via immunoSEQ multiplex PCR, lists solely in-frame clones and lacks some. This table holds 150,000 to 200,000 clones, 75% to 90% found once. The specimen was peripheral blood. The receptors derive from a human donor in a cohort sampled during active COVID-19.

The chain employs TRBV29-1 and TRBJ1-2; 10 bases map to TRBD1. The germline CDR1 and CDR2 sequences are SQVTM and ANQGSEA. J gave up 6 bases and V 7 bases, and 5 bases lay outside the gene matches. CDR3 length equals 12 residues. The CDR3 DNA reads TGCAGCGCCGGGACAGGGGTTGATGGCTACACCTTC. This translates into CSAGTGVDGYTF.

This clone has a single count. V is TRBV11-2 and J is TRBJ2-1; 7 bases align to TRBD2. The junction had 14 bases not matched to a gene; V was cut back by 5 bases and J by 13 bases. CDR3 size: 14 residues. Looked up from germline, CDR1 is SGHAT and CDR2 is FQNNGV. CDR3 nucleotide sequence: TGTGCCAGCAGCCCCGCTAATCGGGAGGTTACCCAGTTCTTC. Translated: CASSPANREVTQFF.

As regards this clone: At the DNA level, this CDR3 is encoded by other sequences in the same sample as well. The chain carries TRBV11-3 and TRBJ2-2; 9 bases map to TRBD1. The CDR3 sequence is 15 residues long. Germline assignment: CDR1 SGHNT and CDR2 YENEEA. The V gene end was trimmed by 5 bases and the J gene end by 3 bases; junction bases not matched to a gene: 4. The CDR3 region is CASSPGQGDTGELFF. The CDR3 DNA is TGTGCCAGCAGCCCGGGACAGGGAGACACCGGGGAGCTGTTTTTT. Variable domain in full (rest from reference TRBV11-3 and TRBJ2-2): EAGVVQSPRYKIIEKKQPVAFWCNPISGHNTLYWYLQNLGQGPELLIRYENEEAVDDSQLPKDRFSAERLKGVDSTLKIQPAELGDSAVYLCASSPGQGDTGELFFGEGSRLTVL.

The chain combines TRBV11-2 with TRBJ2-5; 7 nucleotides agree with TRBD2. This CDR3 has 12 amino acids. Germline CDR1 and CDR2: SGHAT and FQNNGV. Losses at the gene ends were 8 bases for V and 4 bases for J; bases not matched to a gene: 4. CDR3 bases: TGTGCCAGCGGGAGGGCCGGAGAGACCCAGTACTTC. Its protein product is CASGRAGETQYF.